This T cell receptor beta chain was obtained from a study of OX40 agonist ivuxolimab in advanced cancers. Study context: Dose-escalation cases comprised hepatocellular carcinoma, melanoma, renal cell or head and neck cancer. Findings and limits, study-wide: In the expanded peripheral T cells, antigen specificity was never determined.

Concerning this clone itself: Its target is not known.

Researchers took blood at baseline, on cycle 4 day 1, and on cycle 7 day 1. The CDR3 covers 14 residues. V was pared by 3 bases and J by 7 bases, with 8 bases of the junction left unmatched. CDR1 is SQVTM, CDR2 ANQGSEA, per germline. Some clones are missing from TCRdb's copy, which holds only in-frame ones; the method was immunoSEQ multiplex PCR. The sample records 82,000 or so clones, around 85% being singletons. The sequence was collected from an adult with an advanced solid tumor such as melanoma, head and neck, liver or kidney cancer. Material: CD4+ or CD8+ T cells sorted from blood, obtained in a trial of the OX40 agonist ivuxolimab. The V call is TRBV29-1, the J call TRBJ2-1; TRBD1 agrees at 8 bases. The CDR3 DNA reads as TGCAGCGTTGACGCCGGGACAGGTTTAAATGAGCAGTTCTTC. It encodes CSVDAGTGLNEQFF.